The 19 T cell receptor beta chains in this list originate from one sample, sequenced in a study of T cells in Graves' hyperthyroidism and ophthalmopathy. RNA transcripts gave rise to amplified TCR beta CDR3 regions. During a first-round RT-PCR of the TCR CDR3, the HTBI primer set was used. MiXCR was run by TCRdb on the multiplex PCR reads, yielding one entry per CDR3 protein. Here the sample spans under 400,000 distinct CDR3 sequences, 15% to 20% being singletons. Source material: blood. Receptor source: a woman between 45 and 65 years old with Graves' hyperthyroidism.

This clonotype was observed many times. The CDR3 reads CSARTRASQETQYF. The CDR3 region has the DNA TGCAGTGCTAGAACCCGGGCCAGCCAAGAGACCCAGTACTTC. V usage is TRBV20-1 and J usage is TRBJ2-5; D is uncertain. The CDR3 has 14 residues. The V end lost 2 bases, the J end lost 1 base, and 11 bases lay between the germline ends. Per the germline V gene, CDR1 is DFQATT and CDR2 is SNEGSKA (reference sequence).

There are a few counts of this clonotype. The chain joins TRBV5-1 to TRBJ2-7, with a weak D call TRBD1 (5 bases). The CDR3 is 14 residues long. The V gene's germline CDR1 is SGHRS and CDR2 YFSETQ. The V end was cut by 4 bases, the J end by 0 bases, with 11 bases between. The CDR3 DNA reads as TGCGCCAGCAGCCCAGAACAGGACTCCTACGAGCAGTACGTC. Translation: CASSPEQDSYEQYV.

V usage is TRBV5-1 and J usage is TRBJ1-3; possibly TRBD1 for D (6 bases). Germline-derived CDR1 and CDR2 are SGHRS and YFSETQ. V lost 0 bases, J lost 8 bases, and 18 bases lay in between. There are 16 residues in the CDR3. CDR3 region: CASSLAKQGHGDTIYF. The DNA of the CDR3 is TGCGCCAGCAGCTTGGCCAAACAGGGCCACGGGGACACCATATATTTT.

The chain combines TRBV5-1 with TRBJ2-2, with D hard to call. The germline gives CDR1 SGHRS, CDR2 YFSETQ. The CDR3 is 15 residues long. V was trimmed by 0 bases and J by 3 bases, leaving 9 bases between them. The CDR3 DNA reads as TGCGCCAGCAGCTTGGGCGACACGTACACCGGGGAGCTGTTTTTT. This sequence encodes CASSLGDTYTGELFF.

Only a few counts were recorded for this clonotype. The genes are TRBV2 and TRBJ2-5; the match to TRBD2 covers 8 bases. The CDR3 spans 15 residues. V trimming: 2 bases; J trimming: 7 bases; junction bases outside the gene matches: 9. The germline gives CDR1 SNHLY, CDR2 FYNNEI. CDR3 amino acids: CASSERASGFVTQYF. The CDR3 DNA follows: TGTGCCAGCAGTGAACGGGCTAGCGGGTTCGTGACCCAGTACTTC.

This clonotype was seen more than once but under ten times. The V and J genes are TRBV13 and TRBJ2-6; no firm D call. CDR3 length equals 13 residues. Trimming removed 8 bases at V and 0 bases at J, with 5 bases between. Germline CDR1 is PRHDT and CDR2 is FYEKMQ (reference sequence). As DNA, the CDR3 is TGTGCCAGCTGTAGCTCTGGGGCCAACGTCCTGACTTTC. This sequence encodes CASCSSGANVLTF.

The gene calls are TRBV2 and TRBJ2-5; 7 bases align to TRBD2. With V trimmed by 4 bases and J by 5 bases, 7 bases remained unmatched. This CDR3 is 14 amino acids long. CDR1 is SNHLY, CDR2 FYNNEI, per germline. The CDR3 reads CASSAERGRETQYF. Here the CDR3 DNA reads TGTGCCAGCAGTGCAGAGCGGGGAAGGGAGACCCAGTACTTC.

This chain uses TRBV18 with TRBJ1-1; the D is unclear. This CDR3 comprises 12 residues. Germline-derived CDR1 and CDR2 are KGHSH and LQKENI. V was pared by 5 bases and J by 1 base, with 5 bases between. The CDR3 sequence is CASSSANTEAFF. In DNA form, the CDR3 reads TGTGCCAGCTCATCGGCGAACACTGAAGCTTTCTTT.

This clonotype was seen a handful of times. This chain uses TRBV12-3 or TRBV12-4 with TRBJ1-6; no firm D call. This CDR3 is built from 15 residues. Trimming cost V 2 bases and J 6 bases, with 11 bases left between them. CDR3 nucleotides: TGTGCCAGCAGTTTAAATGGGAGCCCTAATTCACCCCTCCACTTT. This gives the protein CASSLNGSPNSPLHF.

This clonotype was seen repeatedly, ten times or more. This sequence joins TRBV29-1 and TRBJ2-3; D might be TRBD1 (6 bases). V lost 3 bases to trimming and J lost 4 bases, with 14 bases between them. This CDR3 is built from 14 residues. CDR1 and CDR2 from the germline V gene are SQVTM and ANQGSEA. The CDR3 spells CSVDRREGADTQYF. CDR3 in DNA: TGCAGCGTTGATCGTCGTGAGGGGGCAGATACGCAGTATTTT.

This clonotype was counted between two and nine times. The chain combines TRBV7-2 with TRBJ1-5, with TRBD1 matching 7 bases. The CDR3 has 15 residues. Germline assignment: CDR1 SGHTA and CDR2 FQGNSA. The V and J ends lost 1 base and 6 bases, in that order; junction bases with no gene match: 6. CDR3 bases: TGTGCCAGCAGCTTAGTAGGGACAGCCCGTCAGCCCCAGCATTTT. Translating gives CASSLVGTARQPQHF.

The chain uses TRBV28 and TRBJ1-1; no definite D call. Trimming shortened V by 4 bases and J by 5 bases, and 11 bases separated the two germline ends. The CDR3 loop spans 13 amino acids. Germline V gene data show CDR1 as MDHEN and CDR2 as SYDVKM. The CDR3 DNA is TGTGCCAGCAGTTGGGTTGGGATAACTGAAGCTTTCTTT. Residues: CASSWVGITEAFF.

This clonotype has only a few counts. The V call is TRBV6-5, the J call TRBJ2-1, with 7 bases matching TRBD2. The CDR3 length is 18 residues. CDR1 MNHEY and CDR2 SVGAGI come from the germline V gene. Trimming took 0 bases from V and 5 from J; bases not matched to a gene: 13. Here the CDR3 DNA reads TGTGCCAGCAGTTACTCGAGGCGCGGCGGGAGTTATAACAATGAGCAGTTCTTC. It codes for CASSYSRRGGSYNNEQFF.

A few counts support this clonotype. The genes are TRBV30 and TRBJ2-1; D gene unclear. Germline V gives CDR1 GTSNPN, CDR2 SVGIG (reference sequence). The CDR3 runs to 12 residues. The V end was cut by 3 bases, the J end by 3 bases, with 6 bases between. In DNA, the CDR3 is TGTGCCTGGAGACAGAACTACAATGAGCAGTTCTTC. Translated, it gives CAWRQNYNEQFF.

This chain connects TRBV3-1 to TRBJ2-1; D gene ambiguous. CDR3 length equals 12 residues. Between the trimmed V and J ends, which lost 1 base and 10 bases, there was a span of 8 bases. From germline, CDR1 is LGHDT and CDR2 YNNKEL (reference sequence). CDR3 in DNA: TGTGCCAGCAGCCAAGGTGGAGAGGAGCAGTTCTTC. Translating it yields CASSQGGEEQFF.

Ten or more counts support this clonotype. The rearrangement links TRBV30 to TRBJ2-7; 9 nucleotides match TRBD2. The CDR3 length is 16 residues. The germline gives CDR1 GTSNPN, CDR2 SVGIG (reference sequence). The V and J ends lost 1 base and 4 bases, in that order; junction bases with no gene match: 11. The CDR3 loop reads CAWSGNGLASPYEQYF. The CDR3 nucleotides are TGTGCCTGGAGTGGGAATGGACTAGCGTCACCTTACGAGCAGTACTTC.

In its sample, this clonotype was seen a few times. This rearrangement joins TRBV10-3 to TRBJ1-2; 10 bases align to TRBD1. The V segment lost 2 bases and the J segment 6 bases; nucleotides outside the gene matches: 6. The CDR3 is made up of 15 amino acids. From germline, CDR1 is ENHRY and CDR2 SYGVKD. CDR3: CAISEAGQGLNGYTF. The CDR3 DNA sequence: TGTGCCATCAGTGAGGCGGGACAGGGGCTTAATGGCTACACCTTC.

The chain joins TRBV7-2 to TRBJ2-3; possibly TRBD1 or TRBD2 for D (5 bases each). V dropped 5 bases and J dropped 5 bases, with 11 bases sitting between them. The CDR3 has 13 residues. Per germline, CDR1 SGHTA and CDR2 FQGNSA. CDR3 in amino acids: CASSPGALDTQYF. The CDR3, as DNA: TGTGCCAGCAGCCCCGGGGCATTAGATACGCAGTATTTT.

To note about this clonotype: The junction and the germline gene differ at one end; a read error may be behind it. The chain carries TRBV11-2 and TRBJ2-5; 11 bases map to TRBD1. The CDR3 sequence is 15 residues long. In germline, CDR1 is SGHAT, CDR2 FQNNGV. This CDR3 reads CASSTGQGVGKTQHF. In DNA, the CDR3 is TGTGCCAGCAGCACGGGACAGGGGGTAGGGAAGACCCAGCACTTC. The variable domain in full, completed from reference TRBV11-2 and TRBJ2-5, reads EAGVAQSPRYKIIEKRQSVAFWCNPISGHATLYWYQQILGQGPKLLIQFQNNGVVDDSQLPKDRFSAERLKGVDSTLKIQPAKLEDSAVYLCASSTGQGVGKTQHFGPGTRLLVL.